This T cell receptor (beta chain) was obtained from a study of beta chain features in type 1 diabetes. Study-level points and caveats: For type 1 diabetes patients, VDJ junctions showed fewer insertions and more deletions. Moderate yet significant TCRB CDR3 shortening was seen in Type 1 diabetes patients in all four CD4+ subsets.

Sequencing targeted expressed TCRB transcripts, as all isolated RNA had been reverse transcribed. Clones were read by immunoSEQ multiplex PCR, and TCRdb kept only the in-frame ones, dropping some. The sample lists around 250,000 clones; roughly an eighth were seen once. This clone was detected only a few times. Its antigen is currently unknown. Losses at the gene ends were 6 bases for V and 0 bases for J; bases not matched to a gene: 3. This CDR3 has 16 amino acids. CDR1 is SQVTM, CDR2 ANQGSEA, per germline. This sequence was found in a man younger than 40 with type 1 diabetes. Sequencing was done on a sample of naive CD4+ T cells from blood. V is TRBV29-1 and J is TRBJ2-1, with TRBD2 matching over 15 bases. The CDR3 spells CSVGLAGGTSYNEQFF. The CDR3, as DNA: TGCAGCGTCGGACTAGCGGGAGGGACCTCCTACAATGAGCAGTTCTTC.